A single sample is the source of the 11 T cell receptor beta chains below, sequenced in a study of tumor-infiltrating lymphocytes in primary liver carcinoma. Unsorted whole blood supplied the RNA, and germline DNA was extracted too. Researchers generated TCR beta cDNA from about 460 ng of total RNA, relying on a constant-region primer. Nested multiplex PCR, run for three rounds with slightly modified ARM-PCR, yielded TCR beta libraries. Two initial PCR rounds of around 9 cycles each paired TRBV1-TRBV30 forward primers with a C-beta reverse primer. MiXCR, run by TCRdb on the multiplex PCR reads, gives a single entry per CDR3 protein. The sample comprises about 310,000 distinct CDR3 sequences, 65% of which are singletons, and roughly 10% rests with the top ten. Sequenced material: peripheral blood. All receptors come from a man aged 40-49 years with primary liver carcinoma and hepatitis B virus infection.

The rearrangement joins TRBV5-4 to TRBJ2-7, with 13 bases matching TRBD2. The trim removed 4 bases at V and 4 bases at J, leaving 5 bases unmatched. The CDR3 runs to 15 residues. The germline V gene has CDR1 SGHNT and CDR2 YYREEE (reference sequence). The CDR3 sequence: CASSLGLAGEYEQYF. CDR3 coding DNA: TGTGCCAGCAGCCTAGGACTAGCGGGAGAATACGAGCAGTACTTC.

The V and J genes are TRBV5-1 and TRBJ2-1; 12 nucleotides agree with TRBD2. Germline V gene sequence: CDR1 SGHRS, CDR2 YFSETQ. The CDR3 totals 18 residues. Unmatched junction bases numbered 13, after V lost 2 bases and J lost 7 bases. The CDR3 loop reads CASSLRAPSGRAGNEQFF. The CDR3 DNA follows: TGCGCCAGCAGCTTACGTGCGCCTAGCGGGAGGGCGGGGAATGAGCAGTTCTTC.

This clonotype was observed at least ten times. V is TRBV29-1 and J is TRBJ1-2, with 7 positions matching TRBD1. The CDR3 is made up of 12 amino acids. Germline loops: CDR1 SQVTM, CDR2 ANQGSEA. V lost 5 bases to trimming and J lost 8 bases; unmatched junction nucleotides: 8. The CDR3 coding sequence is TGCAGCGTTATCAAAGGGGGCGACGGCTACACCTTC. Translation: CSVIKGGDGYTF.

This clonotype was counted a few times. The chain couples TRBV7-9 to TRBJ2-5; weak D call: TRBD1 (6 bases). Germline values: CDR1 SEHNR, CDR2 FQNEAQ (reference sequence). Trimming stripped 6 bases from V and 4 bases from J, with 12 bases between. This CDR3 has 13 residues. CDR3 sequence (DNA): TGTGCCAGCAGGAGGGGGATTGGAGAGACCCAGTACTTC. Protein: CASRRGIGETQYF.

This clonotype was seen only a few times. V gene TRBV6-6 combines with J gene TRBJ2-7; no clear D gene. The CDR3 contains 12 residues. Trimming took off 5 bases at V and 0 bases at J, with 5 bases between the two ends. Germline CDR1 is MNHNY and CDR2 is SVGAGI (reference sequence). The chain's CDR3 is CASSTTSYEQYF. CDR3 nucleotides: TGTGCCAGCAGTACGACCTCCTACGAGCAGTACTTC.

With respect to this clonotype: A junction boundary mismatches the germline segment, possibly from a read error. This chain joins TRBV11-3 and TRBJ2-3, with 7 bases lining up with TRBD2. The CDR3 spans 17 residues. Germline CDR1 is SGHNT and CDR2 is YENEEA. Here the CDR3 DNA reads TGCGCCAGCAGCTTGGGGGGGATGACGGATAACACAGATACGCAGTATTTT. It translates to CASSLGGMTDNTDTQYF. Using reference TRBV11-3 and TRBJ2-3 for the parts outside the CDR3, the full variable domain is EAGVVQSPRYKIIEKKQPVAFWCNPISGHNTLYWYLQNLGQGPELLIRYENEEAVDDSQLPKDRFSAERLKGVDSTLKIQPAELGDSAVYLCASSLGGMTDNTDTQYFGPGTRLTVL.

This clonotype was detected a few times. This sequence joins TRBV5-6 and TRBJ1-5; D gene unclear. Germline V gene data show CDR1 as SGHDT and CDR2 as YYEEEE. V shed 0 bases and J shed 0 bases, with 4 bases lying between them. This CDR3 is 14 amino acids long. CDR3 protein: CASSLALSNQPQHF. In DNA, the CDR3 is TGTGCCAGCAGCTTGGCTCTTAGCAATCAGCCCCAGCATTTT.

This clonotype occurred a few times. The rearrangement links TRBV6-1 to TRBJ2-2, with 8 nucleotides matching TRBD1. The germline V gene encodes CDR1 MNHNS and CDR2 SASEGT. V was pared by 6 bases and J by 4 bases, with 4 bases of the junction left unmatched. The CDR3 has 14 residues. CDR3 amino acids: CASRRTGTTGELFF. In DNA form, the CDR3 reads TGTGCCAGCAGAAGGACAGGGACCACCGGGGAGCTGTTTTTT.

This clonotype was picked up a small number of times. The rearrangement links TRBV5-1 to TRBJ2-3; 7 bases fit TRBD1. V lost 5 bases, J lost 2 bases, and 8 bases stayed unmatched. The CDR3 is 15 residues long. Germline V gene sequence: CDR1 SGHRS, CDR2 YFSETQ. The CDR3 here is CASSSGQVNTDTQYF. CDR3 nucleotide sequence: TGCGCCAGCAGTTCCGGACAGGTCAACACAGATACGCAGTATTTT.

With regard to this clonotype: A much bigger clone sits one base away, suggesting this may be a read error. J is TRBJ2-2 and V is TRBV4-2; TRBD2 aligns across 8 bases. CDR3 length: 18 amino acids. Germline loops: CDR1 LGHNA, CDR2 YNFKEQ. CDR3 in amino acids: CVSSQAEGAGVWTGELFF. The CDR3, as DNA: TGTGTCAGCAGCCAAGCAGAAGGAGCGGGAGTATGGACCGGGGAGCTGTTTTTT.

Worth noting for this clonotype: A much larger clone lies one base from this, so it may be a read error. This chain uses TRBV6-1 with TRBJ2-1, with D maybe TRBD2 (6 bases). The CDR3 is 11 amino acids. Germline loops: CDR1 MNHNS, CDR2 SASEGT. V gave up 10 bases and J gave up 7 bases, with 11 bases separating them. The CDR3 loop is CATRSGNEQFF. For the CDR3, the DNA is TGTGCCACCAGGAGCGGGAATGAGCAGTTCTTC.